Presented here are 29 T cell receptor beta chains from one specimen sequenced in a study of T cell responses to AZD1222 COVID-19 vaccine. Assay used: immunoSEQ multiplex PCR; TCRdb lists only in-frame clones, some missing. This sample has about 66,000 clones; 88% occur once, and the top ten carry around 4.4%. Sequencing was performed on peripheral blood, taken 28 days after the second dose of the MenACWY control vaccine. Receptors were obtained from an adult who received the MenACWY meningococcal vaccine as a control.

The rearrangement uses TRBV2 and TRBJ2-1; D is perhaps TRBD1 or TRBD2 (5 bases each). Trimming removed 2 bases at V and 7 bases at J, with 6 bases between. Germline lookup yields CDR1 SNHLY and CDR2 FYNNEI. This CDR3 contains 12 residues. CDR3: CASSEWGNEQFF. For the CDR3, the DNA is TGTGCCAGCAGTGAATGGGGGAATGAGCAGTTCTTC.

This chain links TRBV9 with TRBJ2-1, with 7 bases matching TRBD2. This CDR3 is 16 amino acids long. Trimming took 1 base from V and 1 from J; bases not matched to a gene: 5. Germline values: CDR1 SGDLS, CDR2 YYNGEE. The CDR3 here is CASSVMAGVSYNEQFF. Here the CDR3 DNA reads TGTGCCAGCAGCGTAATGGCGGGGGTATCCTACAATGAGCAGTTCTTC.

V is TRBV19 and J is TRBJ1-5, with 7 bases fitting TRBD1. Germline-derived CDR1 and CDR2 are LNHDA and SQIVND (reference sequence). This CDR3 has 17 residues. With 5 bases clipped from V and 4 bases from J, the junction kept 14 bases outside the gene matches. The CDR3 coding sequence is TGTGCCAGTAGTTCCCCTCCCGGGACAGCAACAAATCAGCCCCAGCATTTT. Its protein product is CASSSPPGTATNQPQHF.

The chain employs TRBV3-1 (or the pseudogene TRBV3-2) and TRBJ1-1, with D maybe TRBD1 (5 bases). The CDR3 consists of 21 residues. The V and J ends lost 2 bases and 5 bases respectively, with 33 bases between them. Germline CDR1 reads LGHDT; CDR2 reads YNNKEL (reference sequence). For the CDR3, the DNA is TGTGCCAGCAGCCAAAAAGGAGCTTTAGCGGACGGAGTGGGGGAGGGGACTGAAGCTTTCTTT. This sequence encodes CASSQKGALADGVGEGTEAFF.

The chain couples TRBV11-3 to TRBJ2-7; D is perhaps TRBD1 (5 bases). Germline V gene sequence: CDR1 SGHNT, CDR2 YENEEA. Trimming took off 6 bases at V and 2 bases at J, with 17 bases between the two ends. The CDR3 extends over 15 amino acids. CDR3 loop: CASRGGAAHPYEQYF. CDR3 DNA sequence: TGTGCCAGCAGGGGTGGGGCAGCCCACCCCTACGAGCAGTACTTC.

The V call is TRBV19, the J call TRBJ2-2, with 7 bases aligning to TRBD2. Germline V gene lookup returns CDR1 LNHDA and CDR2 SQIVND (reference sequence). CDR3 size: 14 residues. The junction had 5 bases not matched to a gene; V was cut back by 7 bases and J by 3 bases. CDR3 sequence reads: CASKWEGHTGELFF. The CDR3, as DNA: TGTGCCAGTAAGTGGGAGGGCCACACCGGGGAGCTGTTTTTT.

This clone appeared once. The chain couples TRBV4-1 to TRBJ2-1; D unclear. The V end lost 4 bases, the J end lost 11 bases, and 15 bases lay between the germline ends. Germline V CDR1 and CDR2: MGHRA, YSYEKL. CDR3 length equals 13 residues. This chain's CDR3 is CASSPGLGPKQFF. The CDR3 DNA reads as TGCGCCAGCAGCCCCGGGCTCGGTCCCAAGCAGTTCTTC.

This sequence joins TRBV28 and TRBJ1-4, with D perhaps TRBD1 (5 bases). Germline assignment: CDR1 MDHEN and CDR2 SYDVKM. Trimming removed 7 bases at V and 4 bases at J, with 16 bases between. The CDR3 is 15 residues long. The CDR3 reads CASTEGQAVNEKLFF. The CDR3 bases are TGTGCCAGCACCGAGGGGCAGGCGGTTAATGAAAAACTGTTTTTT.

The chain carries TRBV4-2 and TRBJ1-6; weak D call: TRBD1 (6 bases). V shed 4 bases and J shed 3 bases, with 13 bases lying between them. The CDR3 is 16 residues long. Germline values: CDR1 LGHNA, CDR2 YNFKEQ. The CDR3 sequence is CASSLDRQVYNSPLHF. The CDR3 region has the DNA TGTGCCAGCAGCCTTGATAGACAGGTCTATAATTCACCCCTCCACTTT.

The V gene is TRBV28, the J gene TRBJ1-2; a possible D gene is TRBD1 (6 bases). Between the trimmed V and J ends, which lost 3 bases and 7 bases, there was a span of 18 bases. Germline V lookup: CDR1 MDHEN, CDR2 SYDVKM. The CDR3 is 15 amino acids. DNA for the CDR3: TGTGCCAGCAGTTTTGGGGGGGGCGAGATTAGTGGCTACACCTTC. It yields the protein CASSFGGGEISGYTF.

For the CDR3, the DNA is TGTGCCAGCAGCGTAGAAGGGGGGAACACCATATATTTT. Protein: CASSVEGGNTIYF. The rearrangement joins TRBV9 to TRBJ1-3; D possibly corresponds to TRBD1 (6 bases). The CDR3 runs 13 residues. The ends were cut back, 0 bases at V and 7 bases at J, with 8 bases in the middle. CDR1 and CDR2 (germline): SGDLS, YYNGEE.

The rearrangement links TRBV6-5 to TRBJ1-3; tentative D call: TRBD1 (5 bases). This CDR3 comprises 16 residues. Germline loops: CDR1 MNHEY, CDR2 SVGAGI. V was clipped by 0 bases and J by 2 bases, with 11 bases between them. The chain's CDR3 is CASSYSYKGPGNTIYF. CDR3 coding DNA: TGTGCCAGCAGTTACTCGTATAAGGGGCCTGGAAACACCATATATTTT.

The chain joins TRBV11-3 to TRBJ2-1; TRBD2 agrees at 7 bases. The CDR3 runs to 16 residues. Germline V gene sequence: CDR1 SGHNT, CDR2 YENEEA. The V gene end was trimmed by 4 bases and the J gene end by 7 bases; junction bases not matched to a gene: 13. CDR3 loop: CASSSRFGSGGNEQFF. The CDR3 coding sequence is TGTGCCAGCAGCTCCCGGTTTGGGTCGGGGGGAAATGAGCAGTTCTTC.

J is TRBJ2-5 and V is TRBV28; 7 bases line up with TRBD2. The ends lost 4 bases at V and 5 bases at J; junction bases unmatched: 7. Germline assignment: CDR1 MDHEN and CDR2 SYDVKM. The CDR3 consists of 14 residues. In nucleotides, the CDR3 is TGTGCCAGCAGTTCACAGCGGGGTGGGGAGACCCAGTACTTC. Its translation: CASSSQRGGETQYF.

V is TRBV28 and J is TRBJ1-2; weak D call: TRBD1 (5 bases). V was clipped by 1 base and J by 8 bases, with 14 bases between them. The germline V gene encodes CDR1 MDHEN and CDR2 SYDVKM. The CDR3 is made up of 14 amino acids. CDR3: CASSLSQGKGGYTF. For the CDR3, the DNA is TGTGCCAGCAGTTTATCGCAGGGCAAGGGAGGCTACACCTTC.

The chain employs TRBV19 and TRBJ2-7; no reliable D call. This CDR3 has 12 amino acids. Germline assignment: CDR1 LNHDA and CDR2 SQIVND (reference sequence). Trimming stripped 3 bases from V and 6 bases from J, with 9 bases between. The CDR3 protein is CASSMQASEQYF. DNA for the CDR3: TGTGCCAGTAGTATGCAGGCGTCCGAGCAGTACTTC.

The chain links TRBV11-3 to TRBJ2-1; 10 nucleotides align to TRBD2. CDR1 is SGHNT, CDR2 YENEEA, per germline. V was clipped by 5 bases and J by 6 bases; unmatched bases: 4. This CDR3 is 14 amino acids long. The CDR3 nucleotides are TGTGCCAGCAGCGGACGGACTAGCGGCAATGAGCAGTTCTTC. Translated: CASSGRTSGNEQFF. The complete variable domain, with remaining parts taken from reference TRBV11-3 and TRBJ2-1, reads EAGVVQSPRYKIIEKKQPVAFWCNPISGHNTLYWYLQNLGQGPELLIRYENEEAVDDSQLPKDRFSAERLKGVDSTLKIQPAELGDSAVYLCASSGRTSGNEQFFGPGTRLTVL.

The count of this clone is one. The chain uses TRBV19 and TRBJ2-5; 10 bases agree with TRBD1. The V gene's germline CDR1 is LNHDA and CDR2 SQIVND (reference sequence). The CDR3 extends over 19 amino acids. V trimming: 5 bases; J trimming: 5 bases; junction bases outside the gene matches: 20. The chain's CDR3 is CASSPALLFLGTGVETQYF. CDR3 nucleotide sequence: TGTGCCAGTAGTCCAGCCCTCTTATTTCTCGGGACAGGGGTGGAGACCCAGTACTTC.

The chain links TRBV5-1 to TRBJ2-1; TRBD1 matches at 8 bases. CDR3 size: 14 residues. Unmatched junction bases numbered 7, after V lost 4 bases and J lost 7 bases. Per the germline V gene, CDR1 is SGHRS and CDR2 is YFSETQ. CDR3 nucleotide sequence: TGCGCCAGCAGCGAGCAGGGGGCGCTGAATGAGCAGTTCTTC. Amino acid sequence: CASSEQGALNEQFF.

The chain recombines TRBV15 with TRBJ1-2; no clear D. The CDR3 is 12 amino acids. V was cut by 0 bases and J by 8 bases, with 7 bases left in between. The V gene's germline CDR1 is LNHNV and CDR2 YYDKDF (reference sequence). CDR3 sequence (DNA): TGTGCCACCAGCAGAGATGGCCAGGGCTACACCTTC. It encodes CATSRDGQGYTF.

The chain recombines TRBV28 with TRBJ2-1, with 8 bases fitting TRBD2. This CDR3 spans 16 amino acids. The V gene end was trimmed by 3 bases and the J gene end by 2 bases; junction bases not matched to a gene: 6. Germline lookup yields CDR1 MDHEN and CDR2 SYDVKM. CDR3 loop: CASSFRTSGPYNEQFF. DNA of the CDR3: TGTGCCAGCAGTTTCCGCACTAGCGGCCCCTACAATGAGCAGTTCTTC. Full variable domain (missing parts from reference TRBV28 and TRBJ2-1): DVKVTQSSRYLVKRTGEKVFLECVQDMDHENMFWYRQDPGLGLRLIYFSYDVKMKEKGDIPEGYSVSREKKERFSLILESASTNQTSMYLCASSFRTSGPYNEQFFGPGTRLTVL.

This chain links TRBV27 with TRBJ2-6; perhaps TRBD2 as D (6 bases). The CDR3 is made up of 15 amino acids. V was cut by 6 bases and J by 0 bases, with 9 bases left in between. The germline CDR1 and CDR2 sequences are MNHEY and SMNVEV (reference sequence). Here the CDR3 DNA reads TGTGCCAGCAGAGTCGGGGGCTCTGGGGCCAACGTCCTGACTTTC. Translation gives CASRVGGSGANVLTF.

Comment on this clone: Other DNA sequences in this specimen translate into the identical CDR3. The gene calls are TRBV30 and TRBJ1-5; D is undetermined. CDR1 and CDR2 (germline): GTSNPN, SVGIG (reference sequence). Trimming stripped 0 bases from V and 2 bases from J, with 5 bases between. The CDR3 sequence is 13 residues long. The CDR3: CAWSVKGNQPQHF. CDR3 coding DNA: TGTGCCTGGAGTGTAAAGGGCAATCAGCCCCAGCATTTT.

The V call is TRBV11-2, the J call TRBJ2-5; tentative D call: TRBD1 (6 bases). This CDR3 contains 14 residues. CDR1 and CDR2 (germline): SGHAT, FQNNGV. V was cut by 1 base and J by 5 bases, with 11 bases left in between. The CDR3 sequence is CASSLVSGVETQYF. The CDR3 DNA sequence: TGTGCCAGCAGCTTAGTTTCAGGGGTTGAGACCCAGTACTTC.

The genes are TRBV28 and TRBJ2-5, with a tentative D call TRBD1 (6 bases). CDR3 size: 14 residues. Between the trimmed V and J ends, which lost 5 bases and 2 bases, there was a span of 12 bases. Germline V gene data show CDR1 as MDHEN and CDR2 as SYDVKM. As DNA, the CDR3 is TGTGCCAGCAGTCCCTGGGGGCGGCAAGAGACCCAGTACTTC. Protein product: CASSPWGRQETQYF.

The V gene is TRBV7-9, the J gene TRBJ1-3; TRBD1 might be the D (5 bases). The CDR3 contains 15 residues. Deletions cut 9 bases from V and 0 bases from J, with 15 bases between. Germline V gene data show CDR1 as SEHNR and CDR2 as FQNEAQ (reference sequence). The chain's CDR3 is CARGEISFSGNTIYF. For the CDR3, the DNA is TGTGCCAGGGGGGAGATATCCTTCTCTGGAAACACCATATATTTT.

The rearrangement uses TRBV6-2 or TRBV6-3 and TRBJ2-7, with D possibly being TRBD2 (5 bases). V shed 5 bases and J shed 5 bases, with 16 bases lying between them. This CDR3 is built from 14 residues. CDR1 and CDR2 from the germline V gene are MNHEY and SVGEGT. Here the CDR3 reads CASSTGMTTHEQYF. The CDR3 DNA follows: TGTGCCAGCAGTACGGGTATGACTACCCACGAGCAGTACTTC.

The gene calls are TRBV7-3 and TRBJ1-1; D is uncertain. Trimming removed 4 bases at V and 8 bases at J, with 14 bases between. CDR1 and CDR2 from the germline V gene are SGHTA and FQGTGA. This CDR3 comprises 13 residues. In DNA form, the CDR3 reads TGTGCCAGCAGCTCCTCAGGCGGAGGCGAAGCTTTCTTT. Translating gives CASSSSGGGEAFF.

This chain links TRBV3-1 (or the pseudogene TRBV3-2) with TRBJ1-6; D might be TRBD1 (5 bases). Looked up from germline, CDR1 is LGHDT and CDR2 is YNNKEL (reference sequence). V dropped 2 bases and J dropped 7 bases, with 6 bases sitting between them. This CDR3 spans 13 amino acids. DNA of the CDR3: TGTGCCAGCAGCCAACAGGGCAATTCACCCCTCCACTTT. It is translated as CASSQQGNSPLHF.